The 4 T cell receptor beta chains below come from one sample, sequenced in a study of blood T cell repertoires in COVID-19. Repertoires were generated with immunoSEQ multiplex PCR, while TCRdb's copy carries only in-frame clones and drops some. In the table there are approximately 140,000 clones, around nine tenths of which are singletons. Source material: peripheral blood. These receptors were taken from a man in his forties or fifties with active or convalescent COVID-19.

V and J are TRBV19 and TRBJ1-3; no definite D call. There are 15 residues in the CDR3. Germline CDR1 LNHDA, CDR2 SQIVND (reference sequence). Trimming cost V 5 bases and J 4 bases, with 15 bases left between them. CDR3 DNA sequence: TGTGCCAGTAGTTCCCCAATGGGAGGAGGAAACACCATATATTTT. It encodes CASSSPMGGGNTIYF.

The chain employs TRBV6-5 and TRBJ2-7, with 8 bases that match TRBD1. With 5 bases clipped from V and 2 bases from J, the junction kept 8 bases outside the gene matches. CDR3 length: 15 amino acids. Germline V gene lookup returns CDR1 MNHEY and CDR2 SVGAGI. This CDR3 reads CASSQSGTGTYEQYF. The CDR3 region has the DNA TGTGCCAGCAGTCAATCCGGGACAGGAACCTACGAGCAGTACTTC.

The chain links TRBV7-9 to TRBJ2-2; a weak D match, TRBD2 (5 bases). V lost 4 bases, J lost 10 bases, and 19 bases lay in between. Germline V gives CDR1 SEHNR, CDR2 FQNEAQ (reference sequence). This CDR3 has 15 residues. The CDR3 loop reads CASSWRSGLPAELFF. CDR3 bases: TGTGCCAGCAGCTGGAGGTCGGGCCTACCGGCGGAGCTGTTTTTT.

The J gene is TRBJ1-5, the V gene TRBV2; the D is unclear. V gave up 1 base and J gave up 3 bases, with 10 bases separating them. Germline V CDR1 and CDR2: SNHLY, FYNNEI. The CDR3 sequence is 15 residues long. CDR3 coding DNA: TGTGCCAGCAGTGAAGTGGCAGCGATCAATCAGCCCCAGCATTTT. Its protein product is CASSEVAAINQPQHF.